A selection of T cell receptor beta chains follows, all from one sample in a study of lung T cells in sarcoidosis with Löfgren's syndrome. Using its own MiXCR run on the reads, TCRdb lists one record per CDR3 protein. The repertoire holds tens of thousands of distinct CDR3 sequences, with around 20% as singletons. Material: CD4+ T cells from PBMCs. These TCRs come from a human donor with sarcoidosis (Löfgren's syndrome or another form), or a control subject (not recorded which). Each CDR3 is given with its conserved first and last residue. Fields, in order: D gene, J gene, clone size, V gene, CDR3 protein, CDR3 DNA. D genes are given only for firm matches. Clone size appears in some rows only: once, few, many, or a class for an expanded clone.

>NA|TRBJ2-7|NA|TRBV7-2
CASGRQPLSSYEQYF
TGTGCCAGCGGCCGACAGCCACTCAGCTCCTACGAGCAGTACTTC
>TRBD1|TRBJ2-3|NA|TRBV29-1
CSVEWDRRTDTQYF
TGCAGCGTTGAATGGGACAGACGGACAGATACGCAGTATTTT
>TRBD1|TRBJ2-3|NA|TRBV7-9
CASSRTGGGTDTQYF
TGTGCCAGCAGTCGGACAGGGGGAGGGACAGATACGCAGTATTTT
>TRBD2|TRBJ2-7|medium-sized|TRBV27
CASRNLAGVGTEQYF
TGTGCCAGCAGAAATCTAGCGGGAGTCGGCACCGAGCAGTACTTC
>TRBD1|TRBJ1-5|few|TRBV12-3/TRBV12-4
CASSLDRGWYSNQPQHF
TGTGCCAGCAGTTTGGACAGGGGATGGTATAGCAATCAGCCCCAGCATTTT
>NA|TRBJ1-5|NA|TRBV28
CASSSVGVGTQHF
TGTGCCAGCAGTTCGGTTGGGGTGGGAACCCAGCATTTT
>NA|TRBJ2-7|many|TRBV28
CASSSGYYEQYF
TGTGCCAGCAGTTCCGGATACTACGAGCAGTACTTC
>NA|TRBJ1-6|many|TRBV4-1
CASSQDLGGKGSPLHF
TGCGCCAGCAGCCAAGATCTGGGGGGAAAAGGCTCACCCCTCCACTTT
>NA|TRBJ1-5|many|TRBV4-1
CASSVIQGQPQHF
TGCGCCAGCAGCGTCATCCAGGGTCAGCCCCAGCATTTT
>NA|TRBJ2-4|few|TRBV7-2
CASSLPGVLAKNIQYF
TGTGCCAGCAGCTTACCGGGGGTTTTAGCCAAAAACATTCAGTACTTC
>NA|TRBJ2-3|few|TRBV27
CASSPTSRASPRTDTQYF
TGTGCCAGCAGTCCCACCAGCCGGGCTAGCCCAAGAACAGATACGCAGTATTTT
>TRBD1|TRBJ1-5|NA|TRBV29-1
CSVGQGADQPQHF
TGCAGCGTTGGACAGGGAGCGGATCAGCCCCAGCATTTT
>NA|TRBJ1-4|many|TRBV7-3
CASSLRDGEKLFF
TGTGCCAGCAGCTTAAGGGACGGTGAAAAACTGTTTTTT
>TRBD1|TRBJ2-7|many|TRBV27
CASSGTRTGPYEQYF
TGTGCCAGCAGTGGGACCCGGACAGGGCCCTACGAGCAGTACTTC
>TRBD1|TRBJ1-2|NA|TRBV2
CAGSEAQGARGYTF
TGTGCCGGCAGTGAAGCCCAGGGGGCGCGAGGCTACACCTTC
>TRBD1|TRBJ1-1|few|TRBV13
CASSQRLTGDWTEAFF
TGTGCCAGCAGCCAAAGGCTGACAGGGGATTGGACTGAAGCTTTCTTT
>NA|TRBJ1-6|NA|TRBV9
CASSEEGFWSYNSPLHF
TGTGCCAGCAGCGAGGAGGGTTTTTGGTCCTATAATTCACCCCTCCACTTT
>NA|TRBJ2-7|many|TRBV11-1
CASSSFTGGEQYF
TGTGCCAGCAGCTCATTTACAGGAGGCGAGCAGTACTTC
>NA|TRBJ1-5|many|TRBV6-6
CASSYDGFNQPQHF
TGTGCCAGCAGTTACGACGGATTCAATCAGCCCCAGCATTTT
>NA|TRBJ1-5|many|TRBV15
CATSSPGTQPQHF
TGTGCCACCAGCTCACCGGGGACTCAGCCCCAGCATTTT
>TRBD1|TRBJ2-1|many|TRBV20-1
CSALRGISYNEQFF
TGCAGTGCCCTCAGGGGGATTTCCTACAATGAGCAGTTCTTC
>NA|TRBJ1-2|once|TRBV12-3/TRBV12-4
CASSLGRSRGHTF
TGTGCCAGCAGTTTAGGGAGGTCCCGGGGCCACACCTTC
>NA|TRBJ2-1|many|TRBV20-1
CSASIRDEQFF
TGCAGTGCTAGTATACGGGATGAGCAGTTCTTC
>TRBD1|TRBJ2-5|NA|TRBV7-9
CASSLASGTGKGETQYF
TGTGCCAGCAGCTTAGCATCCGGGACAGGCAAGGGGGAGACCCAGTACTTC
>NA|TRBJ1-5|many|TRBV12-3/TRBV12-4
CASSFGPETNQPQHF
TGTGCCAGCAGTTTCGGGCCGGAAACCAATCAGCCCCAGCATTTT
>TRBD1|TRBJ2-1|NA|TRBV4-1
CASSQAGTGGWNEQLF
TGCGCCAGCAGCCAAGCCGGGACAGGGGGTTGGAATGAGCAGCTCTTC